A single T cell receptor beta chain is shown here with its context. The antigen remains unidentified. Sorted subsets were CFSE-labeled and cultured less than six days with allogeneic dendritic cells. CD4+ or CD8+ T cells were sorted as naive CD45RA+ or memory CD45RO+. CDR3 length: 17 residues. This specimen belongs to a study of regulatory dendritic cells for organ transplantation. Produced via immunoSEQ multiplex PCR; TCRdb's table is partial and in-frame only. The top ten clones hold 0.63% of a sample with approximately 12,000 clones, about 70% of them seen once. Study-level results: Regulatory dendritic cells appeared to expand memory CD8+ clones less than mature ones.

Sequenced: naive CD4+ T cells from blood cultured with regulatory dendritic cells. Subset defined: CD45RA+ naive T cells. The V call is TRBV21-1, the J call TRBJ1-2; the DNA was not compared with TRBD1, the D call given in the table. TRBV21-1 is a pseudogene segment. This clonotype was sampled from a human donor in good health. DNA for the CDR3: TGTGCCAGCAGCATCCACAGGGGTCGATGCACAAACTATGGCTACACCTTC. Encoded protein: CASSIHRGRCTNYGYTF.